The clone carrying this T cell receptor beta chain was observed a few times. The sample belongs to a study of CD8 T cells in ankylosing spondylitis. TCRdb reprocessed the 5' RACE reads via MiXCR and lists one record per CDR3 protein. The data contain 250,000 to 350,000 distinct CDR3 sequences, around 20% of them singletons. The clonotype originates from a female donor with ankylosing spondylitis or in good health (not recorded which). The sample taken for sequencing was blood, either unsorted or a sorted T cell fraction (not recorded which).

As DNA, the CDR3 is TGCGCCAGCACTAGAGAAGAGACCCAGTACTTC. Its protein product is CASTREETQYF. The chain links TRBV5-1 to TRBJ2-5, with D hard to call. CDR3 length: 11 amino acids. Between the trimmed V and J ends, which lost 6 bases and 3 bases, there was a span of 6 bases. Per germline, CDR1 SGHRS and CDR2 YFSETQ.